A single sample gave rise to the 8 T cell receptor beta chains below, sequenced in a study of shared clonotypes between healthy human individuals. Sequencing used immunoSEQ multiplex PCR; TCRdb keeps in-frame clones, though not all of them. The sample holds hundreds of thousands of clones, about 76% seen once. The specimen was PBMCs. The receptors were sampled from a middle-aged woman in good health. Some clones in this sample may be carry-over from other donors' samples.

The CDR3 sequence: CASSQVAAGETGELFF. The CDR3 nucleotides read TGCGCCAGCAGCCAAGTTGCAGCGGGAGAGACCGGGGAGCTGTTTTTT. This chain connects TRBV4-1 to TRBJ2-2; 8 bases line up with TRBD2. The CDR3 is 16 amino acids. With V trimmed by 1 base and J by 5 bases, 6 bases remained unmatched. Per germline, CDR1 MGHRA and CDR2 YSYEKL.

The table lists this clone with a count of one. The chain couples TRBV19 to TRBJ2-7, with 10 bases identical to TRBD1. Per the germline V gene, CDR1 is LNHDA and CDR2 is SQIVND (reference sequence). J gave up 1 base and V 3 bases, and 3 bases lay outside the gene matches. This CDR3 is built from 15 residues. The CDR3 DNA reads as TGTGCCAGTAGTATCCGGGACAGGGGATCCTACGAGCAGTACTTC. Protein sequence: CASSIRDRGSYEQYF. Full variable domain (remainder filled in from reference TRBV19 and TRBJ2-7): DGGITQSPKYLFRKEGQNVTLSCEQNLNHDAMYWYRQDPGQGLRLIYYSQIVNDFQKGDIAEGYSVSREKKESFPLTVTSAQKNPTAFYLCASSIRDRGSYEQYFGPGTRLTVT.

This sequence joins TRBV7-9 and TRBJ2-7; D is unclear. The CDR3 length is 12 residues. Trimming pared 3 bases from V and 2 bases from J, leaving 5 bases between. Germline V lookup: CDR1 SEHNR, CDR2 FQNEAQ (reference sequence). The CDR3 nucleotides are TGTGCCAGCAGCTTCAACACCTACGAGCAGTACTTC. This encodes CASSFNTYEQYF.

This clone was detected a few times. The chain links TRBV7-9 to TRBJ2-3, with 13 positions matching TRBD2. Germline-derived CDR1 and CDR2 are SEHNR and FQNEAQ (reference sequence). CDR3 length equals 16 residues. V lost 5 bases to trimming and J lost 4 bases; unmatched junction nucleotides: 6. The DNA for the CDR3 is TGTGCCAGCAGCCCCGGACTAGCGGGAGAGCCAGATACGCAGTATTTT. Its protein product is CASSPGLAGEPDTQYF.

V and J are TRBV19 and TRBJ1-5, with a possible D match to TRBD1 (5 bases). CDR1 is LNHDA and CDR2 is SQIVND in the germline V gene (reference sequence). The CDR3 contains 10 residues. This CDR3 is CVGRGQPQHF. Here the CDR3 DNA reads TGTGTTGGAAGGGGTCAGCCCCAGCATTTT.

The V call is TRBV5-1, the J call TRBJ1-1, with 7 positions matching TRBD1. Germline CDR1 and CDR2: SGHRS and YFSETQ. This CDR3 region has 16 residues. V lost 0 bases, J lost 6 bases, and 11 bases stayed unmatched. DNA of the CDR3: TGCGCCAGCAGCTTGGTCTTAGGGGGCGAGGGCTCTGAAGCTTTCTTT. It is translated as CASSLVLGGEGSEAFF.

This clone was observed a handful of times. This rearrangement joins TRBV7-3 to TRBJ2-2, with 8 nucleotides matching TRBD2. The junction had 7 bases not matched to a gene; V was cut back by 5 bases and J by 8 bases. Germline CDR1 and CDR2: SGHTA and FQGTGA. This CDR3 has 14 residues. CDR3 bases: TGTGCCAGCAGCCCGGGACTAGTTGTTGGGGAGCTGTTTTTT. It specifies CASSPGLVVGELFF.

The chain carries TRBV15 and TRBJ2-7; 7 bases map to TRBD2. Germline V gives CDR1 LNHNV, CDR2 YYDKDF (reference sequence). This CDR3 spans 15 amino acids. After removal of 0 bases from V and 2 bases from J, the junction contained 4 bases not matched to a gene. The CDR3 region has the DNA TGTGCCACCAGCAGAGATCTCGGGACTACCTACGAGCAGTACTTC. Translated, it gives CATSRDLGTTYEQYF.